This section outlines one TCR beta chain sequence together with its context. The assay was immunoSEQ multiplex PCR, and TCRdb's table has in-frame clones only and misses some. The table includes roughly 160,000 clones, around 85% detected once. CDR1 is SQVTM, CDR2 ANQGSEA, per germline. The V end lost 8 bases, the J end lost 4 bases, and 17 bases lay between the germline ends. The CDR3 loop spans 13 amino acids. Participant-given clinical history determined each cohort assignment. This sample was taken from a study of blood T cell repertoires in COVID-19. Study summary: Some COVID-19 samples were acute and others convalescent; all came from the United States, Italy and Spain. PBMCs, B-cell-depleted T cells, or T cells were the source of the cDNA or gDNA that made up the material.

Sequenced: PBMCs or T cells enriched from blood (not recorded which). The sequence was collected from a woman aged 40 to 50 with acute COVID-19. The chain couples TRBV29-1 to TRBJ2-5; D may be TRBD2 (5 bases). The DNA of the CDR3 is TGCAGCCACCAGGTGTGGGCGGGAGAGACCCAGTACTTC. The encoded protein is CSHQVWAGETQYF.